This TCR beta chain is drawn from a study of T cell responses to AZD1222 COVID-19 vaccine. General observations from the study: The reported proportion of spike-specific TCRs targeting unmutated variant regions was nearly half. After two AZD1222 doses, spike-specific TCR breadth and depth rose versus day 0. Clonal diversity was possibly underestimated; the donors were predominantly white British and more often female.

Losses at the gene ends were 1 base for V and 6 bases for J; bases not matched to a gene: 5. This CDR3 has 14 amino acids. Germline-derived CDR1 and CDR2 are LNHNV and YYDKDF (reference sequence). The table came from immunoSEQ multiplex PCR; TCRdb's copy has only in-frame clones and leaves some out. The profile covers about 160,000 clones, with over 75% appearing a single time and roughly 4.3% taken by the ten largest. This clone was detected only once. Its antigen is not known. The rearrangement links TRBV15 to TRBJ2-7; 8 positions agree with TRBD1. Sequencing was performed on peripheral blood, taken 28 days after the second AZD1222 dose. The source of this sequence is an adult who received the AZD1222 COVID-19 vaccine. The chain's CDR3 is CATSRGTGPGEQYF. Written as DNA, the CDR3 is TGTGCCACCAGCAGAGGGACAGGGCCTGGCGAGCAGTACTTC.